One TCR beta chain is described in this entry. Its antigen is still unknown. The sample is drawn from a study of CD4+ T cells in melanoma. Trimming removed 7 bases at V and 0 bases at J, with 13 bases between. The CDR3 totals 15 residues. Germline-derived CDR1 and CDR2 are MNHNS and SASEGT. Study-wide points: Diverse differentiation states were reported for melanoma neoantigen-specific CD4+ T cells.

The data were produced by immunoSEQ multiplex PCR, yet TCRdb's version contains in-frame clones alone and is incomplete. The sample has about 55,000 clones, about 72% seen once. The receptor comes from a human donor with melanoma. The rearrangement links TRBV6-1 to TRBJ1-3; D remains ambiguous. Sequenced: tumor tissue. The CDR3 bases are TGTGCCAGCACCGTTCGGGGTTACTCTGGAAACACCATATATTTT. Protein: CASTVRGYSGNTIYF.